The rows below give T cell receptor beta chains drawn from one sample of a study of regulatory T cells in long-lasting Graves disease. Each CDR3 protein gets one entry after TCRdb re-called the multiplex PCR reads with MiXCR. The sample includes 350,000 to 500,000 distinct CDR3 sequences, roughly 15% of them seen just once. These data were likewise used in another study, on T cells in Graves' hyperthyroidism and ophthalmopathy.

The sequences come from peripheral blood mononuclear cells (PBMCs), collected at new diagnosis, from a patient treated with antithyroid drugs. The receptors were sampled from a woman aged 50 to 60 with Graves disease. CDR3s include the opening cysteine and the closing phenylalanine or tryptophan. D genes are given only for firm matches. Clone sizes are given selectively: once, few, many, or a class where the clone is expanded.

DNA | CDR3 | size | J | V | D
TGCGCCAGCAGCCTACTACTAGCGGGGACACCTAGCACAGATACGCAGTATTTT | CASSLLLAGTPSTDTQYF | many | TRBJ2-3 | TRBV5-1 | TRBD2
TGCGCCAGCAGCTTGGGGGACAGACCCTCGGGAGAGACCCAGTACTTC | CASSLGDRPSGETQYF | many | TRBJ2-5 | TRBV5-1 | TRBD1
TGTGCCAGCAGCACGACTAGCGTGATCACCGGGGAGCTGTTTTTT | CASSTTSVITGELFF | many | TRBJ2-2 | TRBV6-1 | TRBD2
TGTGCCAGCAGCCAAGAAAGTTCCTGGACTAGCGGGAACACCGGGGAGCTGTTTTTT | CASSQESSWTSGNTGELFF | . | TRBJ2-2 | TRBV4-2 | TRBD2
TGTGCCAGCAGCACACAAGAGACAGGGTATGAGCAGTTCTTC | CASSTQETGYEQFF | . | TRBJ2-1 | TRBV13 | TRBD1
TGTGCCAGTAGTATCGGGTATGCCTACGAGCAGTACTTC | CASSIGYAYEQYF | many | TRBJ2-7 | TRBV19 | .
TGTGCCAGCAGCCGGGAGCTCTTCTCCTACGAGCAGTACTTC | CASSRELFSYEQYF | few | TRBJ2-7 | TRBV4-2 | .
TGTGCCAGCAGCTGGGGACAGGGTAGGAATCAGCCCCAGCATTTT | CASSWGQGRNQPQHF | . | TRBJ1-5 | TRBV5-6 | TRBD1
TGTGCCAGCAGTGCCCCTTCGACTAGCACAGATACGCAGTATTTT | CASSAPSTSTDTQYF | once | TRBJ2-3 | TRBV25-1 | .
TGTGCCAGTAGTATTAGTGCGGGCAATCAGCCCCAGCATTTT | CASSISAGNQPQHF | . | TRBJ1-5 | TRBV19 | .
TGTGCCAGCAGTCACAGGGGTAGGGAGACCCAGTACTTC | CASSHRGRETQYF | many | TRBJ2-5 | TRBV27 | TRBD1
TGTGCCAGCAGTTTCCCACTAGCGGGAGTGAAGTTCTTC | CASSFPLAGVKFF | many | TRBJ2-1 | TRBV27 | TRBD2
TGTGCCAGCAGCTTCCGATGGGCAGGGGCTGAAGCTTTCTTT | CASSFRWAGAEAFF | . | TRBJ1-1 | TRBV7-9 | .
TGTGCCAGCAGCGTGCCGGGCGATAACAATGAGCAGTTCTTC | CASSVPGDNNEQFF | many | TRBJ2-1 | TRBV5-4 | .
TGCAGTGCTAGATCTCCGCACGGGACCTTCACCGGGGAGCTGTTTTTT | CSARSPHGTFTGELFF | . | TRBJ2-2 | TRBV20-1 | .
TGTGCCAGAGACCGCACCGGGACTAGGGGATACGAGCAGTACTTC | CARDRTGTRGYEQYF | many | TRBJ2-7 | TRBV2 | TRBD2
TGTGCCACCAGTGACTCCGGACAGGGGAACACTTACGAGCAGTACTTC | CATSDSGQGNTYEQYF | many | TRBJ2-7 | TRBV24-1 | TRBD1
TGTGCCAGCAGCTTAGTAGGATCCGATACGCAGTATTTT | CASSLVGSDTQYF | many | TRBJ2-3 | TRBV7-9 | .
TGTGCCAGCAGCTCAAAGTCGGGACAGAAGATACTGAACACTGAAGCTTTCTTT | CASSSKSGQKILNTEAFF | . | TRBJ1-1 | TRBV7-2 | TRBD1
TGCAGTGCCCGTGACACCTACGAGCAGTACTTC | CSARDTYEQYF | many | TRBJ2-7 | TRBV20-1 | .
TGCGCCAGCAGCTCTCCGGGACAGGGGGCCGTGAACACTGAAGCTTTCTTT | CASSSPGQGAVNTEAFF | many | TRBJ1-1 | TRBV5-1 | TRBD1
TGTGCCAGCAGCCAAGCCCACGAGCAGTACTTC | CASSQAHEQYF | many | TRBJ2-7 | TRBV3-1 | .
TGTGCCAGCAGCTTAGAGGCGTCTCTCCGCACAGATACGCAGTATTTT | CASSLEASLRTDTQYF | few | TRBJ2-3 | TRBV11-2 | .
TGCAGCGCGCCGGACAGGGCCGACACTGAAGCTTTCTTT | CSAPDRADTEAFF | many | TRBJ1-1 | TRBV29-1 | TRBD1
TGTGCCAGCAGTGAACATCGAGCCCAGGAAGCTTTCTTT | CASSEHRAQEAFF | many | TRBJ1-1 | TRBV6-1 | .
TGTGCCAGCAGTTACGGGACAGGGGCCTATGGCTACACCTTC | CASSYGTGAYGYTF | few | TRBJ1-2 | TRBV6-2/TRBV6-3 | TRBD1
TGTGCCAGCAGCGGACAGCCGAACACTGAAGCTTTCTTT | CASSGQPNTEAFF | few | TRBJ1-1 | TRBV6-4 | .
TGTGCCAGCAAAACGGCGGGAGTGCCCTACGAGCAGTACTTC | CASKTAGVPYEQYF | . | TRBJ2-7 | TRBV6-2/TRBV6-3 | TRBD2
TGTGCCAGCAGTTTCGGGGGCAGCGGTTCACCCCTCCACTTT | CASSFGGSGSPLHF | many | TRBJ1-6 | TRBV28 | .
TGTGCCACCTCGGGAGCCTACGAGCAGTACTTC | CATSGAYEQYF | many | TRBJ2-7 | TRBV6-1 | .
TGCGCCAGCAGCCCGCTTGCTAGCGGGCCTAGCACAGATACGCAGTATTTT | CASSPLASGPSTDTQYF | many | TRBJ2-3 | TRBV5-1 | TRBD2
TGTGCCAGCAGCCAGTGGATATACAATGAGCAGTTCTTC | CASSQWIYNEQFF | few | TRBJ2-1 | TRBV7-2 | .
TGCGCCAGCAGCTTGGGGGAAACTAGCGTCTACGAGCAGTACTTC | CASSLGETSVYEQYF | many | TRBJ2-7 | TRBV5-1 | TRBD2
TGTGCCAGCAGCCCCGCGCGGGAGGCGATGAATGAGCAGTTCTTC | CASSPAREAMNEQFF | many | TRBJ2-1 | TRBV7-6 | TRBD2
TGTGCCAGCAGCCCAGGGACAGTCGGAGGCTACACCTTC | CASSPGTVGGYTF | few | TRBJ1-2 | TRBV27 | TRBD1
TGTGCCAGCAGTTTCGGAAACAATGAGCAGTTCTTC | CASSFGNNEQFF | . | TRBJ2-1 | TRBV28 | .
TGCGCCAGCAGCGCCGGGACAGGGGGCGGCTATGGCTACACCTTC | CASSAGTGGGYGYTF | few | TRBJ1-2 | TRBV10-2 | TRBD1
TGTGCCAGCAGCCAAGGAACAGGAAATTCACCCCTCCACTTT | CASSQGTGNSPLHF | few | TRBJ1-6 | TRBV14 | .